The entry that follows covers one TCR beta chain sequence. TCRdb keeps only in-frame clones here, not all; method: immunoSEQ multiplex PCR. The data contain about 160,000 clones, roughly 94% of them seen just once; the ten biggest clones take up about 14%. The source of the sample is a study of control samples from healthy donors and cancer patients. The CDR3 runs to 15 residues. Trimming removed 1 base from V and 0 bases from J, with 9 bases in between. In germline, CDR1 is SGHRS, CDR2 YFSETQ. The genes are TRBV5-1 and TRBJ2-3; possible D gene TRBD2, 5 bases. This receptor was identified in a man in his 60s with colorectal cancer. Sequencing was done on a sample of PBMCs. DNA of the CDR3: TGCGCCAGCAGCTTGTCCGGGGTGAGCACAGATACGCAGTATTTT. This gives the protein CASSLSGVSTDTQYF.